This T cell receptor beta chain is drawn from a study of OX40 agonist ivuxolimab in advanced cancers. For context, the study as a whole: The costimulatory receptor OX40 (CD134) was targeted by ivuxolimab, a fully human IgG2 agonistic monoclonal antibody. Among the approximately 50 dose-escalation patients, around 19 had hepatocellular carcinoma, 15 or so melanoma, 9 renal cell carcinoma and 9 head and neck cancer. The paper covers the monotherapy dose-escalation part of the phase I ivuxolimab trial, which included N = 52 patients. Three dose-escalation patients achieved partial responses, one with hepatocellular carcinoma and two with cutaneous melanoma. A male proportion of 82.7% and a mean age of around 60 years, ranging from roughly 23 to 85, were recorded for the dose-escalation cohort. Prior anti-PD-1, anti-PD-L1 or anti-CTLA-4 therapy was permitted, and 30% to 45% of dose-escalation patients had received checkpoint inhibitors. Peripheral TCRbeta sequencing was intended to test whether TCR sequence diversity was altered and clonal T-cell expansion was caused by ivuxolimab. Intravenous ivuxolimab was administered to patients every 2 weeks at six dose levels: 0.01, 0.1, 0.3, 1.5, 3 and 10 mg/kg. General conclusions and limits of the study: The antigen specificity of the peripheral T cells that underwent clonal expansion was not determined. Low levels of normalized T-cell clonal expansion were also seen in some patients who did not respond. In partial responders in the 0.1-3.0 mg/kg groups, normalized peripheral clonal expansion was found to be among the lowest, especially among CD8+ T cells. Clonal expansion of both CD4+ and CD8+ blood T cells was observed from baseline to week 6 at doses 0.1 to 3.0 mg/kg. After ivuxolimab, expanded clones were on average more numerous among CD8+ T cells than among CD4+ T cells.

Genomic DNA was isolated from the sorted cells so that the TCRbeta CDR3 region could be sequenced. TCRbeta CDR3 regions were sequenced using the immunoSEQ Assay. TCRdb's version of the immuneACCESS table is confined to in-frame rearrangements and falls short of the full clone set. An unresolved V gene accounts for under half of the shortfall where checked; the remainder is of unknown origin. In this sample the table shows 28,000 or so clones, around 85% of which occur a single time. The top ten clones comprise 30% to 40% of the sample. A remark on this clone: Its antigen is currently not known. It has no much larger one-base neighbor in the sample; base qualities were not kept.

The CDR3 sequence holds 14 residues, the cysteine and phenylalanine included. CDR3 DNA only is kept here, 42 bases in frame from base 1. Trimming removed 5 bases from V and 4 bases from J, leaving 12 bases between the germline ends. In the germline V gene (reference sequence), CDR1 corresponds to LNHDA and CDR2 to SQIVND. The trial excluded patients who had a history of autoimmune disease or were on systemic immunosuppression. Peripheral blood for TCR sequencing was collected from all dose cohorts at baseline, on cycle 4 day 1, and on cycle 7 day 1. Samples came from an open-label, multicenter, first-in-human phase I dose-escalation trial of ivuxolimab. Adults with locally advanced or metastatic melanoma, renal cell carcinoma, hepatocellular carcinoma or head and neck squamous cell carcinoma were enrolled in the trial. Before TCR sequencing, CD4+ and CD8+ T cells were separately sorted from peripheral blood.

The sequencing here drew on CD4+ or CD8+ T cells sorted from blood, taken in a trial of the OX40 agonist ivuxolimab. The receptor comes from an adult with an advanced solid tumor such as melanoma, head and neck, liver or kidney cancer. The rearrangement combines TRBV19 with TRBJ1-5, with no reliable assignment of the D segment. For the CDR3, the sequence is CASSWLDVNQPQHF. The nucleotide sequence reads as follows: TGTGCCAGTAGTTGGCTGGATGTGAATCAGCCCCAGCATTTT.